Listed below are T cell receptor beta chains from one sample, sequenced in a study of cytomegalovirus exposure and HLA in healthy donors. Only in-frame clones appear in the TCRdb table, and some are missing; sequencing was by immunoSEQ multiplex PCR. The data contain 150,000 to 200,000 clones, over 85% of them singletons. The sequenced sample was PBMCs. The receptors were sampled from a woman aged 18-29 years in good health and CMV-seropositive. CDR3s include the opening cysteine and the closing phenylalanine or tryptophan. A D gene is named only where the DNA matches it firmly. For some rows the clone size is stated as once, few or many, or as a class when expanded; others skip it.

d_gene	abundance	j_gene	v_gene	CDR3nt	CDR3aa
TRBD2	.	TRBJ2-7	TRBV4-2	TGTGCCAGCAGCCCCCTAACCGGGACTAGCGGGAGGGTCTACGAGCAGTACTTC	CASSPLTGTSGRVYEQYF
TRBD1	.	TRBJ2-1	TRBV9	TGTGCCAGCAGCGTAGAGGGGGCCGCGTCCAATGAGCAGTTCTTC	CASSVEGAASNEQFF
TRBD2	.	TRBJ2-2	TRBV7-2	TGTGCCAGCAGCTTAGCGCGACTAGCCGGCGGGGAGCTGTTTTTT	CASSLARLAGGELFF
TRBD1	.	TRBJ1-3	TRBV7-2	TGTGCCAGCAGCCCCCACCAGACAGGGGCGGGTGGAAACACCATATATTTT	CASSPHQTGAGGNTIYF
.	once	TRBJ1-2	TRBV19	TGTGCCAGTAGTATAGAGGGGGGGATCATCACCTTC	CASSIEGGIITF
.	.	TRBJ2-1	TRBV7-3	TGTGCCAGCAGCCGGGATCACCTTGATGATGAGCAGTTCTTC	CASSRDHLDDEQFF
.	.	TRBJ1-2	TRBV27	TGTGCCAGCAGCCCCGGACAGTCCTCCCCCTATGGCTACACCTTC	CASSPGQSSPYGYTF
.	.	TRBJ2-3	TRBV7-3	TGTGCCAGCAGCTTGGATCCGGGGTCAGATACGCAGTATTTT	CASSLDPGSDTQYF
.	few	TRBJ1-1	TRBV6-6	TGTGCCAGCAGTAACAGTAACACTGAAGCTTTCTTT	CASSNSNTEAFF
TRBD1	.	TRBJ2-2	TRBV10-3	TGTGCCATCCAAGGGGGCGGCGGGGAGCTGTTTTTT	CAIQGGGGELFF
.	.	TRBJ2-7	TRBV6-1	TGTGCCAGCAGTGAGCAAAGCGACAGCTACTACGAGCAGTACTTC	CASSEQSDSYYEQYF
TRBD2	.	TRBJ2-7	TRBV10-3	TGTGCCGCCGGGACTATTTCCTACGAGCAGTACTTC	CAAGTISYEQYF
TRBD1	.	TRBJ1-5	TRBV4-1	TGCGCCAGCAGCTCCTCCGGGACAGGGGGTGATCAGCCCCAGCATTTT	CASSSSGTGGDQPQHF
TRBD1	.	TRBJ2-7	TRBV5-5	TGTGCCAGCAGCTTGAGGTCGGCAGGGGGCCTCTACGAGCAGTACTTC	CASSLRSAGGLYEQYF
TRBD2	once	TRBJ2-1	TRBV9	TGTGCCAGCAGCGTAGCTCCTAGCGGGAGTCCCAATGAGCAGTTCTTC	CASSVAPSGSPNEQFF
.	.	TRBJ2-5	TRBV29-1	TGCAGCGACGCACAGGGCGAGACCCAGTACTTC	CSDAQGETQYF
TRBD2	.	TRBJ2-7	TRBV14	TGTGCCAGCGGACTAGCGGGGACCTACGAGCAGTACTTC	CASGLAGTYEQYF
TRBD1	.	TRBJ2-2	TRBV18	TGTGCCAGCTCACCGAATCTTCAGGGGGCCGGGGAGCTGTTTTTT	CASSPNLQGAGELFF
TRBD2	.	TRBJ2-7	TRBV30	TGTGCCTGGAGTGTACTGGGCGGGAGGGCCAACTACGAGCAGTACTTC	CAWSVLGGRANYEQYF
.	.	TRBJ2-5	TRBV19	TGTGCCAGTAGTAACAGTCAGACCCAGTACTTC	CASSNSQTQYF
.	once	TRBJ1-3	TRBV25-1	TGTGCCAGCAGTGGATACGCAGGTACTGGAAACACCATATATTTT	CASSGYAGTGNTIYF
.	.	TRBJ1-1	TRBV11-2	TGTGCCAGCAGCTGGGAGCGGGCTTTCTTT	CASSWERAFF
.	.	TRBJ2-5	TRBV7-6	TGTGCCAGCAGCTCCACTAGCTCTGAGACCCAGTACTTC	CASSSTSSETQYF
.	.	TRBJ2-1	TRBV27	TGTGCCAGCAGTTTCCAGGGGCTCTGGAATGAGCAGTTCTTC	CASSFQGLWNEQFF
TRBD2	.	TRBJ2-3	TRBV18	TGTGCCAGCTCACCTATGACTAGCGGGAGTGCTGCAGATACGCAGTATTTT	CASSPMTSGSAADTQYF